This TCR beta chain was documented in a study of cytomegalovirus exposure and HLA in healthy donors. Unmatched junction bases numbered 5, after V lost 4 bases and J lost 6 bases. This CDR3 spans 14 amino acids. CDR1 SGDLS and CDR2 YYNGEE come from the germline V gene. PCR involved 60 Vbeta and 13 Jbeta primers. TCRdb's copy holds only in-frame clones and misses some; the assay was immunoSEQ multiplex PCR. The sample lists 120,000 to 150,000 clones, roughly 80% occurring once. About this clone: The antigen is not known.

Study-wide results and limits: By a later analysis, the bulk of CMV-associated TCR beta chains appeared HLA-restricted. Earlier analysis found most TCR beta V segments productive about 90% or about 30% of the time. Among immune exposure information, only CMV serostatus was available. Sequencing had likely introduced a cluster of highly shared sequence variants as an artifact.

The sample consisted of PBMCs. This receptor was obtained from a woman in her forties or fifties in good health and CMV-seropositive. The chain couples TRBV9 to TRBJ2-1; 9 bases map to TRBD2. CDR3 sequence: CASSSAGGGNEQFF. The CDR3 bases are TGTGCCAGCAGCTCCGCGGGAGGGGGCAATGAGCAGTTCTTC.